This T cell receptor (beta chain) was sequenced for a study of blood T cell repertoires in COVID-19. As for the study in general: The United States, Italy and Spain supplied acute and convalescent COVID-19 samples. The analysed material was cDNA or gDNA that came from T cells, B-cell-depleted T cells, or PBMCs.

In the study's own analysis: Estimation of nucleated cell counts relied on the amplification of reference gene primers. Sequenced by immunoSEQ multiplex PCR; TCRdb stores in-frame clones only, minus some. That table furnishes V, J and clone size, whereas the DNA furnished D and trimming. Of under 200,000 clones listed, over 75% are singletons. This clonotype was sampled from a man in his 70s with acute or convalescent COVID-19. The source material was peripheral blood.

The CDR3 coding sequence is TGTGCCAGCTCACCACTGGCGAGCGGGAGGAGCAATGAGCAGTTCTTC. Its translation is CASSPLASGRSNEQFF. V usage is TRBV18 and J usage is TRBJ2-1, with 9 bases that match TRBD2. The CDR3 runs to 16 residues. The germline gives CDR1 KGHSH, CDR2 LQKENI. V trimming: 1 base; J trimming: 6 bases; junction bases outside the gene matches: 7.